This note documents a single T cell receptor beta chain sequence. Antigen: not known. Per germline, CDR1 MNHNY and CDR2 SVGAGI (reference sequence). Trimming cost V 5 bases and J 12 bases, with 14 bases left between them. The CDR3 contains 12 residues. Deep TCR-beta sequencing used DNA from uncultured naive and memory CD4+ T cells. Assay: immunoSEQ multiplex PCR; the TCRdb copy retains only in-frame clones and omits some. The sample carries roughly 57,000 clones, more than 80% recorded once. The entry originates in a study of CD4 T cells in relation to SARS-CoV-2 and coronaviruses. Study-level results: Roughly three fifths of donors had memory CD4+ clonotypes crossrecognizing SARS-CoV-2 and common cold coronavirus spike. The assay detects memory recall responses, not culture-primed primary responses.

The unexposed donors gave CD4+ T cells in 2011-2018, prior to COVID-19. Naive and memory CD4+ T cells were separated from cryopreserved PBMCs. The sequence was obtained from a human donor in good health. Material: memory CD4+ T cells from PBMCs. This chain links TRBV6-6 with TRBJ2-4, with D unclear. The CDR3 DNA is TGTGCCAGCAGTGCGGCATCCGCCGATCAGTACTTC. It is translated as CASSAASADQYF.